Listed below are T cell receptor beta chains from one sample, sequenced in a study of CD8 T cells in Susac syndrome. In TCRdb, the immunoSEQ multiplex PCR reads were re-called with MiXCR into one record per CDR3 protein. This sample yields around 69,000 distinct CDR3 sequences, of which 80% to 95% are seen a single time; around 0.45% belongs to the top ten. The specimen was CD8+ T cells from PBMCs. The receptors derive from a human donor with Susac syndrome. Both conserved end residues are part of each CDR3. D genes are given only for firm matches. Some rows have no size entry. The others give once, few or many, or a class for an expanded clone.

CSVTIPTGLNTEAFF,TGCAGCGTCACCATTCCGACAGGACTGAACACTGAAGCTTTCTTT,.,TRBV29-1,TRBJ1-1,.
CASSVGTGVYGYTF,TGTGCCAGCAGCGTCGGGACAGGTGTCTATGGCTACACCTTC,TRBD1,TRBV9,TRBJ1-2,.
CASSPSGRGRHTDTQYF,TGTGCCAGCTCACCAAGTGGCCGGGGACGCCACACAGATACGCAGTATTTT,.,TRBV18,TRBJ2-3,.
CASSFYSPSYEQYF,TGTGCCAGCAGCTTTTACAGTCCCTCCTACGAGCAGTACTTC,.,TRBV7-2,TRBJ2-7,.
CACLTEGKSSYNEQFF,TGTGCCTGTCTTACGGAGGGGAAGAGCTCCTACAATGAGCAGTTCTTC,.,TRBV30,TRBJ2-1,.
CARGGYGYTF,TGTGCCCGGGGGGGGTATGGCTACACCTTC,.,TRBV2,TRBJ1-2,.
CASSAQEGLPYEQYF,TGTGCCAGCAGCGCCCAGGAGGGACTACCTTACGAGCAGTACTTC,TRBD2,TRBV7-8,TRBJ2-7,.
CSVDGRGTGELFF,TGCAGCGTTGACGGCAGAGGCACCGGGGAGCTGTTTTTT,.,TRBV29-1,TRBJ2-2,.
CASSQGEGLAGNWNEQFF,TGTGCCAGCAGCCAAGGGGAAGGGCTAGCGGGGAATTGGAATGAGCAGTTCTTC,TRBD2,TRBV14,TRBJ2-1,.
CASRVRGPSYEQYF,TGTGCCAGCAGGGTTCGGGGACCCTCCTACGAGCAGTACTTC,.,TRBV6-5,TRBJ2-7,.
CASRLRDTYTF,TGTGCCAGTAGGCTCCGGGACACCTACACCTTC,.,TRBV19,TRBJ1-2,.
CASSAATGLETQYF,TGTGCCAGCAGCGCCGCGACAGGGTTAGAGACCCAGTACTTC,TRBD1,TRBV7-9,TRBJ2-5,.
CASSPLAGGADTQYF,TGTGCCAGCAGCCCGCTAGCGGGAGGCGCAGATACGCAGTATTTT,TRBD2,TRBV5-4,TRBJ2-3,.
CASSQDIRTYHEKLFF,TGTGCCAGCAGCCAAGACATCCGGACGTACCATGAAAAACTGTTTTTT,.,TRBV4-2,TRBJ1-4,.
CASSSTGELYGYTF,TGTGCCAGCAGCTCGACAGGGGAGCTCTATGGCTACACCTTC,TRBD1,TRBV7-8,TRBJ1-2,once
CSAPLAGGLDTQYF,TGCAGTGCACCGCTGGCGGGAGGGCTTGATACGCAGTATTTT,TRBD2,TRBV20-1,TRBJ2-3,.
CASSFGESTDTQYF,TGTGCCAGCAGTTTTGGCGAGAGCACAGATACGCAGTATTTT,.,TRBV12-3/TRBV12-4,TRBJ2-3,.
CSVEDRTGQLGTIYF,TGCAGCGTTGAAGACCGGACAGGGCAATTGGGCACCATATATTTT,TRBD1,TRBV29-1,TRBJ1-3,.
CASSLGSAPETQYF,TGTGCCAGCAGTTTAGGTAGCGCCCCGGAGACCCAGTACTTC,.,TRBV12-3/TRBV12-4,TRBJ2-5,.
CATTDRSDYEQYF,TGTGCCACCACCGACAGATCTGACTACGAGCAGTACTTC,.,TRBV28,TRBJ2-7,.
CASSLGARETQYF,TGTGCCAGCAGTTTAGGGGCCCGAGAGACCCAGTACTTC,.,TRBV12-3/TRBV12-4,TRBJ2-5,once
CASRGDRGPGELFF,TGTGCCAGCCGCGGGGACAGGGGTCCCGGGGAGCTGTTTTTT,TRBD1,TRBV2,TRBJ2-2,.
CASSLTGDEQYF,TGTGCCAGCAGTCTGACAGGGGACGAGCAGTACTTC,TRBD1,TRBV6-5,TRBJ2-7,.
CASSSRADTEAFF,TGTGCCAGCTCATCTCGGGCGGACACTGAAGCTTTCTTT,.,TRBV18,TRBJ1-1,.
CASSYSPDKPQHF,TGTGCCAGCAGTTACAGTCCCGATAAGCCCCAGCATTTT,.,TRBV28,TRBJ1-5,.
CASSPGRGREANEKLFF,TGTGCCAGCAGTCCCGGCCGTGGCAGGGAGGCTAATGAAAAACTGTTTTTT,.,TRBV27,TRBJ1-4,once
CAWGRLPMGTQYF,TGTGCCTGGGGCAGACTGCCTATGGGGACCCAGTACTTC,.,TRBV30,TRBJ2-5,.
CASSPGRGYGYTF,TGTGCCAGCAGTCCAGGACGTGGCTATGGCTACACCTTC,.,TRBV6-5,TRBJ1-2,.
CASSRTGTGNEKLFF,TGTGCCAGCAGCCGAACCGGGACAGGGAACGAAAAACTGTTTTTT,TRBD1,TRBV11-2,TRBJ1-4,.
CATKSKPGPIEQYF,TGTGCCACCAAAAGTAAACCCGGACCGATCGAGCAGTACTTC,.,TRBV2,TRBJ2-7,.
CASSVARSGGYTGELFF,TGTGCCAGCAGCGTAGCTAGAAGCGGGGGTTACACCGGGGAGCTGTTTTTT,TRBD2,TRBV9,TRBJ2-2,.
CATSRGSRQGNNQPQHF,TGTGCCACCAGCAGGGGTTCAAGGCAGGGCAACAATCAGCCCCAGCATTTT,.,TRBV15,TRBJ1-5,once
CASSLDRTYEQYF,TGTGCCAGCAGCTTGGACAGGACCTACGAGCAGTACTTC,.,TRBV5-4,TRBJ2-7,.
CASSQVTSGREEQFF,TGCGCCAGCAGCCAAGTCACTAGCGGGAGGGAGGAGCAGTTCTTC,TRBD2,TRBV4-1,TRBJ2-1,.
CASSPPSAPDTQYF,TGTGCCAGCAGTCCCCCTTCAGCCCCAGATACGCAGTATTTT,.,TRBV27,TRBJ2-3,.
CASSYSKDRNEQFF,TGTGCCAGCAGTTACTCGAAGGACCGCAATGAGCAGTTCTTC,.,TRBV6-6,TRBJ2-1,once
CASSLVGGAVPDTQYF,TGTGCCAGCAGCTTAGTCGGGGGGGCCGTCCCAGATACGCAGTATTTT,TRBD2,TRBV11-2,TRBJ2-3,.
CASSLGQGSVYEQYF,TGTGCCAGCTCCCTGGGACAGGGGTCGGTATACGAGCAGTACTTC,TRBD1,TRBV19,TRBJ2-7,.
CAWSNGPMANYEQYF,TGTGCCTGGAGTAATGGACCTATGGCTAACTACGAGCAGTACTTC,.,TRBV30,TRBJ2-7,few
CASSYGTGGETQYF,TGTGCCAGCAGTTACGGGACAGGAGGGGAGACCCAGTACTTC,TRBD1,TRBV12-3/TRBV12-4,TRBJ2-5,.
CASSQDVTGFSYNEQFF,TGCGCCAGCAGCCAAGATGTAACGGGGTTCTCCTACAATGAGCAGTTCTTC,.,TRBV4-3,TRBJ2-1,.
CASSYSGYSSEAFF,TGTGCCAGCAGTTACTCAGGATATAGCTCTGAAGCTTTCTTT,.,TRBV6-2/TRBV6-3,TRBJ1-1,.
CASSTWEGTSGSTNEQFF,TGTGCCAGCAGCACCTGGGAGGGGACTAGCGGGAGTACCAATGAGCAGTTCTTC,TRBD2,TRBV12-3/TRBV12-4,TRBJ2-1,.
CASIGGGRNIQYF,TGTGCCAGCATAGGAGGGGGAAGAAACATTCAGTACTTC,.,TRBV12-3/TRBV12-4,TRBJ2-4,.
CAWSRLAGVQETQYF,TGTGCCTGGAGTAGACTAGCGGGAGTTCAAGAGACCCAGTACTTC,TRBD2,TRBV30,TRBJ2-5,.
CASSSSSYGQYF,TGTGCCAGCAGCTCAAGCTCCTACGGGCAGTACTTC,.,TRBV12-3/TRBV12-4,TRBJ2-7,.
CASKIDGRDTQYF,TGCGCCAGCAAAATAGACGGGCGAGATACGCAGTATTTT,.,TRBV5-1,TRBJ2-3,.
CASSLRGRPGTQYF,TGTGCCAGCAGTCTCAGGGGGCGACCGGGGACCCAGTACTTC,TRBD1,TRBV27,TRBJ2-5,.
CAWTLHSQETQYF,TGTGCCTGGACCCTACACAGTCAAGAGACCCAGTACTTC,.,TRBV30,TRBJ2-5,.
CASSQEAAVWPQETQYF,TGCGCCAGCAGCCAAGAGGCCGCCGTTTGGCCTCAAGAGACCCAGTACTTC,.,TRBV4-1,TRBJ2-5,.
CASSQEGLYDSYNEQFF,TGTGCCAGCAGCCAAGAGGGGCTATATGACTCCTACAATGAGCAGTTCTTC,.,TRBV14,TRBJ2-1,.
CSARGDSYEQYF,TGCAGTGCTAGAGGGGACTCCTACGAGCAGTACTTC,.,TRBV20-1,TRBJ2-7,once
CASSPYDLGILNTEAFF,TGTGCCAGCAGCCCCTATGACCTCGGGATCCTGAACACTGAAGCTTTCTTT,.,TRBV14,TRBJ1-1,.
CAWGRTGEQYF,TGTGCCTGGGGACGGACGGGGGAGCAGTACTTC,.,TRBV30,TRBJ2-7,once